One sample yielded the 5 T cell receptor beta chains listed below, sequenced in a study of vaccination effects on CD4 cells after COVID-19. Antigen specificity for these receptors is unknown. Sequenced by immunoSEQ multiplex PCR; TCRdb stores in-frame clones only, minus some. Of 55,000 to 90,000 clones in the sample, about 69% were seen once. ViraFEST used viral peptide pools to expand antigen-specific CD4+ T cells before sequencing. The culture ran for 9 to 11 days, and then CD4+ T cells were isolated. Infection dated between March and December 2020, before the Alpha, Beta and Delta variants reached the United States. Sequences were derived from CD4+ T cells from PBMCs cultured with HIV peptides, sampled before COVID-19 vaccination. Subset meaning: HIV-1 Nef peptide pool negative control/reference culture. The source of these receptors is a human donor who had a prior SARS-CoV-2 infection.

The CDR3 nucleotides are TGTGCCAGCAGTGTTACTAGCGGGGGAGGGGAGACCCAGTACTTC. This sequence encodes CASSVTSGGGETQYF. This chain uses TRBV2 with TRBJ2-5; 11 bases line up with TRBD2. Trimming cost V 4 bases and J 5 bases; bases outside gene matches: 6. The germline CDR1 and CDR2 sequences are SNHLY and FYNNEI. This CDR3 comprises 15 residues.

The rearrangement uses TRBV6-5 and TRBJ1-2, with TRBD1 matching 7 bases. The V and J ends lost 4 bases and 8 bases, in that order; junction bases with no gene match: 7. This CDR3 contains 13 residues. Germline V lookup: CDR1 MNHEY, CDR2 SVGAGI. Written as DNA, the CDR3 is TGTGCCAGCAGTTTAGACAGGGTTGCAGGCTACACCTTC. Translated, it gives CASSLDRVAGYTF.

This clone was observed once. The chain joins TRBV7-2 to TRBJ1-5; the D is unclear. Trimming took 2 bases from V and 5 from J, leaving 7 bases between them. This CDR3 has 13 residues. Germline-derived CDR1 and CDR2 are SGHTA and FQGNSA. CDR3 sequence: CASSLSGYQPQHF. CDR3 in DNA: TGTGCCAGCAGCTTATCAGGTTATCAGCCCCAGCATTTT.

This clone has a handful of counts. V gene TRBV18 combines with J gene TRBJ2-5; unclear D gene. Germline V gene data show CDR1 as KGHSH and CDR2 as LQKENI. The V gene lost 3 bases and the J gene lost 2 bases, with 16 bases spanning the gap. The CDR3 loop spans 16 amino acids. CDR3 protein: CASSPSVPGAQETQYF. The CDR3 DNA follows: TGTGCCAGCTCACCCAGCGTCCCGGGCGCACAAGAGACCCAGTACTTC.

V gene TRBV19 combines with J gene TRBJ2-3; 11 bases align to TRBD2. V shed 0 bases and J 6 bases; nucleotides not matched to a gene: 2. The CDR3 is 15 amino acids. CDR1 LNHDA and CDR2 SQIVND come from the germline V gene (reference sequence). CDR3 protein: CASSIDVAGGDTQYF. Written as DNA, the CDR3 is TGTGCCAGTAGTATAGACGTAGCGGGAGGGGATACGCAGTATTTT.